This T cell receptor beta chain emerged from a study of T-cell memory formation after mild COVID-19. General study results and limits: Clones from the second wave (peaking day 37) had unconfirmed SARS-CoV-2 specificity. Contracting clones from day 15 to 85 showed balanced CD4/CD8; later expanders favored CD4+.

A 5'RACE reaction primed in the constant segment made cDNA libraries of TCR alpha and TCR beta, and these carried sample barcodes and UMIs. Using its own MiXCR run on the 5' RACE reads, TCRdb lists one record per CDR3 protein. Among about 250,000 distinct CDR3 sequences listed, less than 20% were seen once. This clonotype was seen many times. Its antigen remains unidentified. Sequencing used PBMCs or a T cell subset sorted from them (not recorded which). This clonotype originated in an adult woman who had mild COVID-19 (a few samples of this study predate the infection). Cell type and time point are not known.

The CDR3 reads CAISGQMGQNYEQYF. For the CDR3, the DNA is TGTGCCATCAGTGGGCAAATGGGACAGAACTACGAGCAGTACTTC. The gene calls are TRBV10-3 and TRBJ2-7; 7 bases map to TRBD1. Germline loops: CDR1 ENHRY, CDR2 SYGVKD. This CDR3 has 15 amino acids. V lost 4 bases and J lost 3; bases outside the gene matches: 9.